This T cell receptor (beta chain) was sequenced during a study of OX40 agonist ivuxolimab in advanced cancers. Study overall: Melanoma, hepatocellular carcinoma, head and neck or renal cell cancer occurred in dose-escalation patients. General study points: Dosing at 0.1 to 3.0 mg/kg was accompanied by clonal expansion of CD4+ and CD8+ blood T cells by week 6.

The data were produced by immunoSEQ multiplex PCR, yet TCRdb's version contains in-frame clones alone and is incomplete. The data show 80,000 to 100,000 clones, about 91% seen once. As for this clone: The antigen is unknown.

V lost 0 bases to trimming and J lost 0 bases; unmatched junction nucleotides: 11. CDR3 length: 19 amino acids. The V gene's germline CDR1 is LGHNT and CDR2 FRNRAP. The sample was CD4+ or CD8+ T cells sorted from blood, taken in a trial of the OX40 agonist ivuxolimab. This rearrangement joins TRBV12-5 to TRBJ2-1; 7 bases are shared with TRBD2. This clonotype originated in an adult with an advanced solid tumor such as melanoma, head and neck, liver or kidney cancer. The CDR3 protein is CASGLVRLGLADSYNEQFF. The CDR3 DNA reads TGTGCTAGTGGTTTGGTACGTCTAGGGCTAGCGGACTCCTACAATGAGCAGTTCTTC.